Shown below are 8 T cell receptor beta chains from a single sample sequenced in a study of shared clonotypes between healthy human individuals. The method was immunoSEQ multiplex PCR; TCRdb's version includes in-frame clones alone and lacks a portion of them. The data contain about 2.4 million clones, around 90% of them singletons. Sequencing was performed on naive CD4+ T cells sorted from blood. As to subset: CD45RA+ positively selected. The source is a man aged 18 to 35 in good health.

The V call is TRBV6-6, the J call TRBJ2-7; maybe TRBD2 (5 bases). CDR1 MNHNY and CDR2 SVGAGI come from the germline V gene (reference sequence). This CDR3 contains 13 residues. V lost 6 bases and J 2 bases, leaving 11 bases between the germline ends. This chain's CDR3 is CASSPGGTYEQYF. The CDR3 DNA is TGTGCCAGCAGCCCCGGAGGCACCTACGAGCAGTACTTC.

This clone was seen once. Written as DNA, the CDR3 is TGTGCCAGCAGTTCAGTCTCAGACAGATTGAACACCGGGGAGCTGTTTTTT. Encoded protein: CASSSVSDRLNTGELFF. The chain employs TRBV25-1 and TRBJ2-2; D perhaps matches TRBD1 (5 bases). Germline V CDR1 and CDR2: MGHDK, SYGVNS. Trimming left V 5 bases short and J 1 base short, with 17 bases between. The CDR3 spans 17 residues. Combining the CDR3 with reference TRBV25-1 and TRBJ2-2 gives the whole variable domain EADIYQTPRYLVIGTGKKITLECSQTMGHDKMYWYQQDPGMELHLIHYSYGVNSTEKGDLSSESTVSRIRTEHFPLTLESARPSHTSQYLCASSSVSDRLNTGELFFGEGSRLTVL.

This clone was picked up one time. V and J are TRBV6-5 and TRBJ2-3, with D perhaps TRBD1 (7 bases). The CDR3 is 15 amino acids. Germline CDR1 reads MNHEY; CDR2 reads SVGAGI. V gave up 4 bases and J gave up 2 bases, with 13 bases separating them. The CDR3 spells CASSFRGDDTDTQYF. DNA for the CDR3: TGTGCCAGCAGTTTCAGGGGGGACGACACAGATACGCAGTATTTT.

This chain links TRBV6-5 with TRBJ1-1; tentatively, D is TRBD1 (5 bases). With 4 bases removed from V and 7 bases from J, the gap between germline ends came to 19 bases. Looked up from germline, CDR1 is MNHEY and CDR2 is SVGAGI. This CDR3 has 15 residues. The CDR3 loop is CASSWGRLGPIEAFF. CDR3 nucleotides: TGTGCCAGCAGTTGGGGCAGATTGGGACCCATTGAAGCTTTCTTT.

This clone showed up just once. One junction end disagrees with the germline gene, perhaps due to a read error. This rearrangement joins TRBV7-7 to TRBJ2-5; 7 bases align to TRBD1. CDR3 size: 13 residues. Germline V lookup: CDR1 SSHAT, CDR2 FNYEAQ (reference sequence). The CDR3 loop reads CASSSDRVETQYF. In DNA form, the CDR3 reads TGTGCTAGCAGCTCCGACAGGGTAGAGACCCAGTACTTC.

The chain employs TRBV7-8 and TRBJ2-7, with 7 positions matching TRBD1. Germline CDR1 reads SGHVS; CDR2 reads FQNEAQ. The CDR3 runs 15 residues. Unmatched junction bases numbered 11, after V lost 5 bases and J lost 4 bases. CDR3 in DNA: TGTGCCAGCAGCCCAATTATGGGACAGTTATACGAGCAGTACTTC. Translated, it gives CASSPIMGQLYEQYF.

The chain uses TRBV6-4 and TRBJ2-3; TRBD2 is a possible D gene (5 bases). From germline, CDR1 is MRHNA and CDR2 SNTAGT. CDR3 length: 15 residues. The V end lost 8 bases, the J end lost 5 bases, and 20 bases lay between the germline ends. The CDR3 coding sequence is TGTGCCAGCCATCCGCAGCGGAACCTGGGAGATACGCAGTATTTT. Amino acids: CASHPQRNLGDTQYF.

A word on this clone: Other DNA variants within this sample encode the same CDR3. The CDR3 coding sequence is TGTGCCAGCTCACCACAAGGGTCCTACGAGCAGTACTTC. Amino acids: CASSPQGSYEQYF. The chain couples TRBV18 to TRBJ2-7; D remains ambiguous. The CDR3 totals 13 residues. V was clipped by 1 base and J by 1 base, with 5 bases between them. Germline lookup yields CDR1 KGHSH and CDR2 LQKENI.